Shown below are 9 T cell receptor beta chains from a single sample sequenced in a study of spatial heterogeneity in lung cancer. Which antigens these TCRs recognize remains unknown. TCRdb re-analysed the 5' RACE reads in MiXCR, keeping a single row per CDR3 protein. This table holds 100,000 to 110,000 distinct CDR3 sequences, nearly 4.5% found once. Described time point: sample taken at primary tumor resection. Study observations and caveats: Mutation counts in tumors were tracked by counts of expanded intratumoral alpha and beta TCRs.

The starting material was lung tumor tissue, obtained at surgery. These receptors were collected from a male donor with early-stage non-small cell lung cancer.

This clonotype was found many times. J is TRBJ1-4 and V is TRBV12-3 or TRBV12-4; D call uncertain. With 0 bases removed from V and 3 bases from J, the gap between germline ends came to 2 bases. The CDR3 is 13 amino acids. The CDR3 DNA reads TGTGCCAGCAGTTTAGCCTCTAATGAAAAACTGTTTTTT. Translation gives CASSLASNEKLFF.

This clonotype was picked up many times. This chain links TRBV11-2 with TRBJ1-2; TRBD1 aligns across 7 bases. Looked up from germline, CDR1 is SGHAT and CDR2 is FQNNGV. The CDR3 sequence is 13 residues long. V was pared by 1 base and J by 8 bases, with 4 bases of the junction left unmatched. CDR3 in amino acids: CASSLVGGIGYTF. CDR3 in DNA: TGTGCCAGCAGCTTAGTAGGGGGCATAGGCTACACCTTC.

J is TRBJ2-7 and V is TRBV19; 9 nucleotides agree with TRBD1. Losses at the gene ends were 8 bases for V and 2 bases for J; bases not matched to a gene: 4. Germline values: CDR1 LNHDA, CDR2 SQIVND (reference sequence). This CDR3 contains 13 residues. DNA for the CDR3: TGTGCCAGTTCTGACAGGGGGGCCTACGAGCAGTACTTC. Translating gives CASSDRGAYEQYF.

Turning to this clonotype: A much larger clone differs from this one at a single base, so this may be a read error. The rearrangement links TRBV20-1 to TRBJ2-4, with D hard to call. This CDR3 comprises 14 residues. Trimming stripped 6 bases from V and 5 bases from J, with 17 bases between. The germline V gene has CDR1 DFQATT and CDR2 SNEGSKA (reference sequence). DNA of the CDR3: TGCAGTGCCGACTCCCCTAGGGCGGAAAACATTCAGTACTTC. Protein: CSADSPRAENIQYF.

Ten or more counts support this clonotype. The CDR3 here is CASTETPVNTEAFF. Written as DNA, the CDR3 is TGTGCCAGCACCGAGACACCGGTGAACACTGAAGCTTTCTTT. The chain is built from TRBV2 and TRBJ1-1; D gene uncertain. Germline V gives CDR1 SNHLY, CDR2 FYNNEI. Trimming removed 7 bases from V and 0 bases from J, with 12 bases in between. The length of the CDR3 is 14 residues.

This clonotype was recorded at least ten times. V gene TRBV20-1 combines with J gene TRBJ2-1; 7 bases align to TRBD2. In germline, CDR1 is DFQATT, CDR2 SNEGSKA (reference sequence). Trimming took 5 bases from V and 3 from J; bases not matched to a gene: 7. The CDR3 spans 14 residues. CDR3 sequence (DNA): TGCAGTGCTCTGGGCGGGAGCGTCTACAATGAGCAGTTCTTC. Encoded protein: CSALGGSVYNEQFF.

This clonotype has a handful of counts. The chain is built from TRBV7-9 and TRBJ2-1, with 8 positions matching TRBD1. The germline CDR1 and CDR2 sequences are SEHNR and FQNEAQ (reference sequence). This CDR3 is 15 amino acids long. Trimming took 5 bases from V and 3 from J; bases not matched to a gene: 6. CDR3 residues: CASSIQGGFYNEQFF. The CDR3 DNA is TGTGCCAGCAGCATACAGGGGGGTTTCTACAATGAGCAGTTCTTC.

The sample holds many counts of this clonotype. CDR3 nucleotides: TGTGCCAGCAGTGCGACAGAGGACAGGGACTCTGGAAACACCATATATTTT. Protein product: CASSATEDRDSGNTIYF. The chain is built from TRBV2 and TRBJ1-3, with 8 bases lining up with TRBD1. Germline V gene data show CDR1 as SNHLY and CDR2 as FYNNEI. CDR3 length equals 17 residues. The V segment lost 4 bases and the J segment 0 bases; nucleotides outside the gene matches: 8.

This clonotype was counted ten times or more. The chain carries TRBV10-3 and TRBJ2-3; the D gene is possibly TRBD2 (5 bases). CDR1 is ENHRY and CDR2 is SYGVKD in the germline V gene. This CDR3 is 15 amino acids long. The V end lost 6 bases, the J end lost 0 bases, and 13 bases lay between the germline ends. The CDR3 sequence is CAISRRETSTDTQYF. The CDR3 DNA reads TGTGCCATCAGCCGACGGGAAACTAGCACAGATACGCAGTATTTT.